The next 5 T cell receptor beta chains were all read from a single sample in a study of blood T cell repertoires in COVID-19. The protocol was immunoSEQ multiplex PCR, while the TCRdb copy is restricted to in-frame clones and leaves out a portion. The sample has roughly 92,000 clones; more than 75% are singletons. Sequenced input: peripheral blood. These receptor sequences come from a woman over 75 with acute or convalescent COVID-19.

V gene TRBV5-6 combines with J gene TRBJ1-2, with D perhaps matching TRBD1 (5 bases). Germline V CDR1 and CDR2: SGHDT, YYEEEE. The CDR3 contains 14 residues. Trimming took 6 bases from V and 1 from J, leaving 13 bases between them. CDR3 loop: CASTESGRNYGYTF. In nucleotides, the CDR3 is TGTGCCAGCACCGAGTCAGGGCGTAACTATGGCTACACCTTC.

The genes are TRBV9 and TRBJ2-5; 12 nucleotides align to TRBD2. CDR1 and CDR2 (germline): SGDLS, YYNGEE. Trimming took 0 bases from V and 5 from J; bases not matched to a gene: 5. The CDR3 is 16 amino acids. The CDR3 here is CASSVGLAGVEETQYF. CDR3 nucleotide sequence: TGTGCCAGCAGCGTAGGACTAGCGGGAGTGGAGGAGACCCAGTACTTC. The variable domain in full, completed from reference TRBV9 and TRBJ2-5, reads DSGVTQTPKHLITATGQRVTLRCSPRSGDLSVYWYQQSLDQGLQFLIQYYNGEERAKGNILERFSAQQFPDLHSELNLSSLELGDSALYFCASSVGLAGVEETQYFGPGTRLLVL.

This clone was seen only a few times. The chain couples TRBV2 to TRBJ1-6; 7 nucleotides align to TRBD1. The germline V gene encodes CDR1 SNHLY and CDR2 FYNNEI. The CDR3 sequence is 15 residues long. After removal of 0 bases from V and 7 bases from J, the junction contained 3 bases not matched to a gene. The CDR3 DNA sequence: TGTGCCAGCAGTGAAGCGGGGGACAGAAATTCACCCCTCCACTTT. This sequence encodes CASSEAGDRNSPLHF.

This clone has just one count. The chain links TRBV3-1 (or the pseudogene TRBV3-2) to TRBJ1-1; the D gene is possibly TRBD1 (5 bases). The germline CDR1 and CDR2 sequences are LGHDT and YNNKEL (reference sequence). The CDR3 spans 14 residues. V lost 1 base and J 1 base, leaving 7 bases between the germline ends. The CDR3 sequence is CASSQATGNTEAFF. The CDR3 DNA sequence: TGTGCCAGCAGCCAAGCCACAGGGAACACTGAAGCTTTCTTT.

The chain joins TRBV5-4 to TRBJ2-7, with a tentative D call TRBD2 (6 bases). Germline V gene data show CDR1 as SGHNT and CDR2 as YYREEE (reference sequence). The CDR3 extends over 13 amino acids. Trimming pared 4 bases from V and 3 bases from J, leaving 11 bases between. The CDR3 region is CASSTGLYYEQYF. The CDR3 nucleotides are TGTGCCAGCAGCACGGGACTCTACTACGAGCAGTACTTC. Combining the CDR3 with reference TRBV5-4 and TRBJ2-7 gives the whole variable domain ETGVTQSPTHLIKTRGQQVTLRCSSQSGHNTVSWYQQALGQGPQFIFQYYREEENGRGNFPPRFSGLQFPNYSSELNVNALELDDSALYLCASSTGLYYEQYFGPGTRLTVT.